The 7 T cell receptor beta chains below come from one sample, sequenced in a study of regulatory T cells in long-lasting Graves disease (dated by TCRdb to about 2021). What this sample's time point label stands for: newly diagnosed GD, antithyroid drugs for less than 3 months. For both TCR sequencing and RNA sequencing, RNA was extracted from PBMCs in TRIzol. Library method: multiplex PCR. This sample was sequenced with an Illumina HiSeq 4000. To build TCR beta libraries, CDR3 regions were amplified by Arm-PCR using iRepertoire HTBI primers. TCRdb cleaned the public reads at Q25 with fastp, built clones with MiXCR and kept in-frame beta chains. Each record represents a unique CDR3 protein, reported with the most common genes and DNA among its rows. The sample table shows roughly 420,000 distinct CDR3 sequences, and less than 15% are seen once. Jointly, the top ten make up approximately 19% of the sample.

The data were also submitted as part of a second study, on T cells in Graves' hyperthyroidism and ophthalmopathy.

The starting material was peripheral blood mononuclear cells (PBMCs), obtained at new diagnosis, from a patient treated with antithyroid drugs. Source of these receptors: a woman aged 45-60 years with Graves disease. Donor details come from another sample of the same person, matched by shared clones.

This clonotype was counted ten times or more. The CDR3 spells CASSLAYSTGDQETQYF. CDR3 DNA sequence: TGTGCCAGCAGCTTGGCTTACTCCACAGGGGACCAAGAGACCCAGTACTTC. The rearrangement joins TRBV5-6 to TRBJ2-5; 7 bases fit TRBD1. The CDR3 sequence is 17 residues long. V shed 0 bases, J shed 0 bases, and the junction held 8 bases outside the gene matches. CDR1 SGHDT and CDR2 YYEEEE come from the germline V gene.

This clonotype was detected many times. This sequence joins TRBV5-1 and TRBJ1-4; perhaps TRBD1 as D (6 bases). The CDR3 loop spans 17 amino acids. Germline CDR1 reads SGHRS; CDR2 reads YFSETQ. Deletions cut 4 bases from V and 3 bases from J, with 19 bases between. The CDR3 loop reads CASSRTAALPANEKLFF. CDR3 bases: TGCGCCAGCAGCCGGACAGCAGCACTCCCAGCTAATGAAAAACTGTTTTTT.

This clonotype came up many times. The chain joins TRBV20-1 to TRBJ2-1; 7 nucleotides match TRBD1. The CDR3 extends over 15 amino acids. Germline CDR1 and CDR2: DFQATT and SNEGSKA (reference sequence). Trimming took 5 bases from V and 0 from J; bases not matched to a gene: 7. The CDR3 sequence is CSAPLTGSSYNEQFF. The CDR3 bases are TGCAGTGCTCCTCTGACAGGGTCCTCCTACAATGAGCAGTTCTTC.

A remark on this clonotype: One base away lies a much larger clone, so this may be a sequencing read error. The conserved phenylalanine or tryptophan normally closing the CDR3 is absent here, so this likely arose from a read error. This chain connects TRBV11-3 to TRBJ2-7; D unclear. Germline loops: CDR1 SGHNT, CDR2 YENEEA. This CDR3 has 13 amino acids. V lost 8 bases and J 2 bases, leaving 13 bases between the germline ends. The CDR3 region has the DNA TGTGCCAGCGGCAACTTCCGCACCTACGAGCAGTACTCC. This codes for CASGNFRTYEQYS.

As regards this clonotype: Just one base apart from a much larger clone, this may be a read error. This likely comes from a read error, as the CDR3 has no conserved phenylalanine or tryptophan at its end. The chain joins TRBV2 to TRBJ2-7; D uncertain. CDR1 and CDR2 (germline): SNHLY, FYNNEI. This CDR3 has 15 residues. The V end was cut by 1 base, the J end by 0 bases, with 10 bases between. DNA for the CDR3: TGTGCCAGCAGTGAAGAACTGGGAAGCTCCTACGAGCAGTACTTA. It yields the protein CASSEELGSSYEQYL.

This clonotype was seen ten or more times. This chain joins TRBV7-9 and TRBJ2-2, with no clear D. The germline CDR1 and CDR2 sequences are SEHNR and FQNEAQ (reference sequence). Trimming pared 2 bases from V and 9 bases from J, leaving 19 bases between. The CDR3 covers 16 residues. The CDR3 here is CASSLRPETVLRELFF. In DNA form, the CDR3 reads TGTGCCAGCAGCTTACGACCGGAGACGGTACTTCGGGAGCTGTTTTTT.

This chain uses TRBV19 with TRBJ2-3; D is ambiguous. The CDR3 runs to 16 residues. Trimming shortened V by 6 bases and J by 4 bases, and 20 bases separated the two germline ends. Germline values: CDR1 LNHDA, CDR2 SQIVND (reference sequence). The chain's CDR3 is CASRPHLVREADTQYF. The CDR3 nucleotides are TGTGCCAGTAGGCCGCACCTAGTCCGAGAAGCAGATACGCAGTATTTT.